Listed here are 23 T cell receptor beta chains from one sample, sequenced in a study of T cell responses to AZD1222 COVID-19 vaccine. Here immunoSEQ multiplex PCR was the method, and the copy in TCRdb shows in-frame clones only, minus some. The data contain more than 60,000 clones, roughly 84% of them seen just once; the ten biggest clones take up 18%. Sample: peripheral blood, taken 28 days after the second AZD1222 dose. The origin of the receptors is an adult who received the AZD1222 COVID-19 vaccine.

V is TRBV24-1 and J is TRBJ2-7; 7 bases agree with TRBD2. CDR1 and CDR2 (germline): KGHDR, SFDVKD. Germline trimming cut 3 bases from V and 5 bases from J; bases unmatched to any gene: 6. CDR3 length equals 14 residues. The CDR3 DNA is TGTGCCACCAGTGATCCCGGCCGGGGGGACGAGCAGTACTTC. It is translated as CATSDPGRGDEQYF.

The rearrangement uses TRBV18 and TRBJ2-5; TRBD1 or TRBD2 may be the D gene (6 bases each). Germline V CDR1 and CDR2: KGHSH, LQKENI. This CDR3 is 15 amino acids long. The germline V and J ends were trimmed by 6 bases and 5 bases, with 19 bases remaining between them. The CDR3, as DNA: TGTGCCAGCTCCCCAGGAGGGGGGCGATTGGAGACCCAGTACTTC. It specifies CASSPGGGRLETQYF.

The CDR3 DNA sequence: TGTGCCAGCTCACCAACCGCGGGAACTGAAGCTTTCTTT. This sequence encodes CASSPTAGTEAFF. This chain uses TRBV18 with TRBJ1-1; D gene unclear. Trimming took off 2 bases at V and 5 bases at J, with 9 bases between the two ends. This CDR3 comprises 13 residues. Germline-derived CDR1 and CDR2 are KGHSH and LQKENI.

The V call is TRBV5-1, the J call TRBJ1-1; perhaps TRBD1 as D (5 bases). CDR3 size: 13 residues. V was clipped by 8 bases and J by 5 bases, with 16 bases between them. Germline CDR1 SGHRS, CDR2 YFSETQ. Here the CDR3 reads CASNQGGRTEAFF. Here the CDR3 DNA reads TGCGCCAGTAATCAGGGTGGTCGGACTGAAGCTTTCTTT.

The chain couples TRBV25-1 to TRBJ1-2; TRBD1 is a possible D gene (5 bases). Trimming pared 2 bases from V and 3 bases from J, leaving 16 bases between. This CDR3 region has 16 residues. CDR1 and CDR2 from the germline V gene are MGHDK and SYGVNS. The chain's CDR3 is CASSETGTGAYYGYTF. CDR3 DNA sequence: TGTGCCAGCAGTGAAACGGGAACAGGAGCCTACTATGGCTACACCTTC.

The chain couples TRBV30 to TRBJ1-2; the D is unclear. Germline V gives CDR1 GTSNPN, CDR2 SVGIG (reference sequence). The CDR3 extends over 14 amino acids. Trimming took off 2 bases at V and 4 bases at J, with 14 bases between the two ends. The CDR3 loop reads CAWSTSGVVYGYTF. As DNA, the CDR3 is TGTGCCTGGAGTACATCGGGCGTTGTCTATGGCTACACCTTC.

The V gene is TRBV9, the J gene TRBJ1-5; 7 bases fit TRBD1. The V and J ends lost 7 bases and 4 bases, in that order; junction bases with no gene match: 11. Germline assignment: CDR1 SGDLS and CDR2 YYNGEE. This CDR3 has 15 residues. CDR3 sequence: CASGRTGALNQPQHF. CDR3 nucleotide sequence: TGTGCCAGCGGTAGGACAGGCGCCCTGAATCAGCCCCAGCATTTT.

CDR3: CASSITGTGTGELFF. The CDR3 coding sequence is TGTGCCAGTAGTATAACAGGCACAGGCACCGGGGAGCTGTTTTTT. The J gene is TRBJ2-2, the V gene TRBV19; TRBD1 is a possible D gene (5 bases). Looked up from germline, CDR1 is LNHDA and CDR2 is SQIVND (reference sequence). V gave up 2 bases and J gave up 4 bases, with 11 bases separating them. This CDR3 comprises 15 residues.

This clone was counted a few times. This chain uses TRBV6-5 with TRBJ1-6, with no clear D. CDR1 is MNHEY and CDR2 is SVGAGI in the germline V gene. The CDR3 spans 14 residues. Trimming cost V 6 bases and J 4 bases, with 10 bases left between them. CDR3 DNA: TGTGCCAGCAGCGAGGGAGCTTATAATTCACCCCTCCACTTT. Encoded protein: CASSEGAYNSPLHF.

In DNA, the CDR3 is TGTGCCATCAGTGAGCGGCTACCGAGCACAGATACGCAGTATTTT. This sequence encodes CAISERLPSTDTQYF. The chain links TRBV10-3 to TRBJ2-3; D is unclear. V was trimmed by 2 bases and J by 0 bases, leaving 9 bases between them. Germline V gene sequence: CDR1 ENHRY, CDR2 SYGVKD. The CDR3 runs to 15 residues.

The chain couples TRBV19 to TRBJ1-2; D call uncertain. Between the trimmed V and J ends, which lost 5 bases and 0 bases, there was a span of 13 bases. Germline V CDR1 and CDR2: LNHDA, SQIVND (reference sequence). This CDR3 region has 15 residues. Here the CDR3 DNA reads TGTGCCAGTAGTCCGCAGAGTTTCCCTAACTATGGCTACACCTTC. Amino acids: CASSPQSFPNYGYTF.

The chain combines TRBV16 with TRBJ1-6; tentative D call: TRBD1 (6 bases). Germline CDR1 is KGHSY and CDR2 is FQNENV. V was trimmed by 4 bases and J by 10 bases, leaving 11 bases between them. This CDR3 has 13 residues. CDR3 loop: CASSPTGPSPLHF. CDR3 nucleotides: TGTGCCAGCAGCCCCACAGGGCCCTCACCCCTCCACTTT.

This chain connects TRBV9 to TRBJ1-2; no clear D. In germline, CDR1 is SGDLS, CDR2 YYNGEE. There are 15 residues in the CDR3. V lost 0 bases, J lost 2 bases, and 11 bases lay in between. The CDR3 spells CASSVEGWPNYGYTF. DNA for the CDR3: TGTGCCAGCAGCGTAGAGGGTTGGCCGAACTATGGCTACACCTTC.

The chain recombines TRBV6-5 with TRBJ1-2; 7 bases align to TRBD1. The CDR3 sequence is 13 residues long. CDR1 is MNHEY and CDR2 is SVGAGI in the germline V gene. The V segment lost 5 bases and the J segment 3 bases; nucleotides outside the gene matches: 3. The chain's CDR3 is CASSTRGDYGYTF. CDR3 sequence (DNA): TGTGCCAGCAGTACCAGGGGGGACTATGGCTACACCTTC.

The genes are TRBV6-6 and TRBJ1-4; unclear D gene. Germline CDR1 is MNHNY and CDR2 is SVGAGI (reference sequence). There are 15 residues in the CDR3. Trimming took 7 bases from V and 4 from J, leaving 16 bases between them. The CDR3 loop is CASNNAGAGNEKLFF. CDR3 nucleotides: TGTGCCAGCAACAATGCTGGCGCAGGTAATGAAAAACTGTTTTTT.

This rearrangement joins TRBV10-3 to TRBJ2-7; perhaps TRBD2 as D (6 bases). CDR1 and CDR2 from the germline V gene are ENHRY and SYGVKD. The CDR3 totals 13 residues. V was cut by 0 bases and J by 6 bases, with 9 bases left in between. The CDR3 region is CAISESTGVEQYF. CDR3 DNA sequence: TGTGCCATCAGTGAGTCGACGGGGGTCGAGCAGTACTTC.

This sequence joins TRBV18 and TRBJ2-7, with 8 bases lining up with TRBD1. V lost 3 bases and J lost 5; bases outside the gene matches: 6. From germline, CDR1 is KGHSH and CDR2 LQKENI. This CDR3 has 14 amino acids. The CDR3 nucleotides are TGTGCCAGCTCACCTGGGACAGGTCTGGACGAGCAGTACTTC. This codes for CASSPGTGLDEQYF.

The rearrangement joins TRBV30 to TRBJ2-7, with 9 bases aligning to TRBD1. This CDR3 contains 14 residues. Looked up from germline, CDR1 is GTSNPN and CDR2 is SVGIG (reference sequence). V lost 5 bases and J lost 4; bases outside the gene matches: 9. CDR3 residues: CAWGRRTGDYEQYF. The CDR3 nucleotides read TGTGCCTGGGGTAGGCGGACAGGGGATTACGAGCAGTACTTC. Combining the CDR3 with reference TRBV30 and TRBJ2-7 gives the whole variable domain SQTIHQWPATLVQPVGSPLSLECTVEGTSNPNLYWYRQAAGRGLQLLFYSVGIGQISSEVPQNLSASRPQDRQFILSSKKLLLSDSGFYLCAWGRRTGDYEQYFGPGTRLTVT.

J is TRBJ1-2 and V is TRBV5-4, with a tentative D call TRBD1 (6 bases). Per germline, CDR1 SGHNT and CDR2 YYREEE (reference sequence). V lost 0 bases to trimming and J lost 8 bases, with 14 bases between them. The CDR3 runs 14 residues. Written as DNA, the CDR3 is TGTGCCAGCAGCTTGGTCGGGGGGCAGCGGGGCTACACCTTC. It encodes CASSLVGGQRGYTF.

The V and J genes are TRBV19 and TRBJ1-1; D is uncertain. The CDR3 contains 17 residues. CDR1 is LNHDA and CDR2 is SQIVND in the germline V gene (reference sequence). V lost 3 bases and J 1 base, leaving 18 bases between the germline ends. The CDR3 DNA reads TGTGCCAGTAGTATCCTAGGCGGCTGGAGCAAGAACACTGAAGCTTTCTTT. Translating it yields CASSILGGWSKNTEAFF.

The chain employs TRBV18 and TRBJ1-5; D is uncertain. The CDR3 totals 13 residues. The ends were cut back, 5 bases at V and 1 base at J, with 6 bases in the middle. Germline V gene data show CDR1 as KGHSH and CDR2 as LQKENI. CDR3 coding DNA: TGTGCCAGCTCAGGGTGGAGCAATCAGCCCCAGCATTTT. Protein product: CASSGWSNQPQHF.

The rearrangement joins TRBV4-1 to TRBJ2-3; D could derive from TRBD1 or TRBD2 (5 bases each). Germline lookup yields CDR1 MGHRA and CDR2 YSYEKL. The V and J ends lost 4 bases and 1 base respectively, with 12 bases between them. CDR3 length: 15 amino acids. The CDR3 DNA reads TGCGCCAGCAGCCCGGGACCCTTAGGCACAGATACGCAGTATTTT. Amino acid sequence: CASSPGPLGTDTQYF.

The rearrangement joins TRBV11-3 to TRBJ1-1; perhaps TRBD1 as D (5 bases). Germline V CDR1 and CDR2: SGHNT, YENEEA. Trimming cost V 1 base and J 3 bases, with 12 bases left between them. The CDR3 is made up of 15 amino acids. The CDR3 reads CASSLVRWGYTEAFF. In nucleotides, the CDR3 is TGTGCCAGCAGCTTAGTAAGATGGGGCTACACTGAAGCTTTCTTT.